This T cell receptor (beta chain) was sequenced during a study of cytomegalovirus exposure and HLA in healthy donors. General study results and limits: Differences between HLA loci emerged in a later analysis of TCR association rates, with DRB1 most and HLA-C fewest. According to the study, roughly 160 TCR beta chains were cytomegalovirus-associated. In a later analysis, donors in an Asian-associated ancestry cluster reportedly had fewer N-insertions in productive TCRs than the cohort mean.

The PCR was carried out with 60 Vbeta primers and 13 Jbeta primers. Assay used: immunoSEQ multiplex PCR; TCRdb lists only in-frame clones, some missing. Counted here are more than 95,000 clones, 65% to 80% occurring once; the ten biggest clones make up around 3.5%. The CDR3 consists of 14 residues. The germline gives CDR1 MNHNS, CDR2 SASEGT. Trimming cost V 9 bases and J 5 bases, with 19 bases left between them. With respect to this clone: Its target is not known.

The chain links TRBV6-1 to TRBJ2-5, with D possibly being TRBD1 (6 bases). The TCR originated in a man aged 30-40 years in good health and CMV-seronegative. Input material: PBMCs. Here the CDR3 DNA reads TGTGCCAGTGCGACAGGCCCGGGTTGGGAGACCCAGTACTTC. Residues: CASATGPGWETQYF.